What follows describes a single TCR beta chain. Its antigen is currently not known. Within one base of it there is no much larger clone, and no base qualities were kept. TCRbeta CDR3 regions were amplified from genomic DNA using the immunoSEQ Assay, a bias-controlled multiplex PCR. From the authors' description of their analysis: The number of nucleated cells in each sample was estimated from the amplification of reference gene primers within the assay. To quantify the absolute abundance of each unique TCRbeta CDR3 rearrangement, sequence reads were collapsed and filtered. For each sample, productive Simpson clonality was calculated by taking the square root of Simpson's diversity index across productive rearrangements. The table comes from immuneACCESS by way of TCRdb, which keeps in-frame sequences with V and J called. Part of the clones is missing from these tables; in studies checked, under half for an unresolved V gene and the rest for unknown reasons. That table supplies the V and J calls and clone size; D and trimming were determined from the DNA. The sample table lists around 160,000 clones, approximately 86% of them with a count of one. About 3% of the sample is held by the ten biggest clonotypes.

Trimming removed 5 bases from V and 2 bases from J, leaving 13 bases between the germline ends. For CDR1 and CDR2, the germline V gene lists MDHEN and SYDVKM. The CDR3 measures 15 amino acids from cysteine to phenylalanine. Of all the DNA, just the CDR3 is kept, 45 bases in frame from base 1. Collaborating institutions collected whole blood in K2EDTA tubes following their own protocols. For TCRbeta analysis, collaborator samples were shipped as frozen whole blood, as isolated PBMCs, or as DNA extracted from either sample type. This entry is derived from a study of blood T cell repertoires in COVID-19 (dated by TCRdb to 2020 to 2021). In terms of the full investigation: Samples covering the acute and convalescent phases of COVID-19 were provided by collaborators in the United States, Italy and Spain. Where available, HLA class I and class II types were obtained from metadata supplied by the sample provider rather than from assay-based typing. Samples came from the ongoing ImmuneRACE study (first 160 participants) plus 1,254 subjects from 6 global collaborators. The dataset comprised deeply sampled blood TCRbeta repertoires from subjects exposed to, actively infected with, or recovered from COVID-19. A de-identified subject ID, COVID-19 status, age in years and sex were almost always included in the sample metadata. The material from the prospective study consisted of cDNA or gDNA derived from T cells, B-cell-depleted T cells, or PBMCs. The repertoires were released in a freely available public database meant as a resource for research on the immune response to SARS-CoV-2. What the study reported, not specific to this receptor: How much clinical and demographic metadata was included differed by source and by participant, and the metadata was provided uncurated.

Source material: peripheral blood. This clonotype was obtained from a woman aged 40 to 50 with active or convalescent COVID-19. The rearrangement joined TRBV28 to TRBJ1-5; matching of 5 bases hints at TRBD1 as the D gene. The DNA sequence is given as TGTGCCAGCAGTCAATACGGGGGGGGCAATCAGCCCCAGCATTTT. It codes for CASSQYGGGNQPQHF.